Given below is one T cell receptor beta chain in context. Antigen specificity is unknown. This CDR3 contains 15 residues. Germline CDR1 SGHTA, CDR2 FQGNSA. The J segment lost 2 bases and the V segment lost 6 bases, leaving 7 bases of the junction unmatched. The sample comes from a study of cytomegalovirus exposure and HLA in healthy donors. Study-level points and caveats: In vitro experiments confirmed that a few CMV-associated chains were specific for CMV antigens.

The PCR had 60 Vbeta and 13 Jbeta primers. Profiling relied on immunoSEQ multiplex PCR, and the TCRdb table lists in-frame clones only, not all of them. The repertoire includes around 150,000 clones, 80% of them detected once, and around 2.2% sits in the top ten. V and J are TRBV7-2 and TRBJ2-1; 7 nucleotides line up with TRBD2. The specimen sequenced was PBMCs. This clonotype was obtained from a man aged 25 to 40 in good health and CMV-seronegative. In nucleotides, the CDR3 is TGTGCCAGCAGTGTTAGCGGGTCACCCTACAATGAGCAGTTCTTC. It is translated as CASSVSGSPYNEQFF.